The clone carrying this T cell receptor (beta chain) was seen only a few times. MiXCR was run by TCRdb on the 5' RACE reads, yielding one entry per CDR3 protein. Of 450,000 to 600,000 distinct CDR3 sequences in the sample, 20% to 25% are singletons; the top ten hold 0.48%. This record belongs to a study of identical twins. With V trimmed by 5 bases and J by 1 base, 9 bases remained unmatched. From germline, CDR1 is SQVTM and CDR2 ANQGSEA. CDR3 length equals 15 residues. The data also belong to a second study, concerning yellow fever vaccine responses in identical twins.

This TCR was recovered from a woman aged 18-29 years in good health. The V and J genes are TRBV29-1 and TRBJ2-3; TRBD1 matches at 7 bases. Sequencing was done on a sample of CD4+ T cells sorted from blood. The CDR3, as DNA: TGCAGCGTTTACACCACAGGGGTCGGCACAGATACGCAGTATTTT. Amino acids: CSVYTTGVGTDTQYF.